The present T cell receptor beta chain was sequenced within a study of beta chain features in type 1 diabetes. Study-level points and caveats: For Type 1 diabetes patients, all four CD4+ subsets carried TCRB CDR3s that were moderately but significantly shorter.

CDR1 and CDR2 (germline): SGHRS, YFSETQ. Germline trimming cut 0 bases from V and 6 bases from J; bases unmatched to any gene: 9. The CDR3 loop spans 16 amino acids. This clone has only a few counts. Its specificity is not known. The whole isolated RNA underwent reverse transcription, so sequencing captured expressed TCRB transcripts. Using immunoSEQ multiplex PCR, the repertoire was profiled, and TCRdb retains in-frame clones only, with some absent. The repertoire holds hundreds of thousands of clones, with more than 13% as singletons. This chain links TRBV5-1 with TRBJ1-2; 9 nucleotides agree with TRBD1. The clonotype originates from a man between 18 and 29 years old with type 1 diabetes. Source material: naive CD4+ T cells from blood. CDR3 sequence (DNA): TGCGCCAGCAGCTTGGCCATGGGACAGGGTGGCGATGGCTACACCTTC. Its protein is CASSLAMGQGGDGYTF.